Listed below are T cell receptor beta chains from one sample, sequenced in a study of post-analysis software for immune sequencing data. Using its own MiXCR run on the PCR reads, TCRdb lists one record per CDR3 protein. Of a few hundred thousand distinct CDR3 sequences in the sample, around a third were seen once. Sequencing input: blood. The receptors originated from a girl aged 2 to 17 with multiple sclerosis. Both conserved end residues are part of each CDR3. The D gene is left open where the match is weak. A clone size is listed for some rows: how often the clone was seen (once, few, many), or a class if it is expanded.

D gene	clone size	J gene	V gene	CDR3 protein	CDR3 DNA
.	once	TRBJ2-3	TRBV9	CASSPQGSPTDTQYF	TGTGCCAGCAGCCCCCAGGGTTCCCCCACAGATACGCAGTATTTT
TRBD1	.	TRBJ2-4	TRBV5-1	CASSSGQGARSKNIQYF	TGCGCCAGCAGCTCGGGACAGGGGGCGCGTTCCAAAAACATTCAGTACTTC
TRBD2	.	TRBJ2-5	TRBV6-5	CASSYSIGVASGGPPETQYF	TGTGCCAGCAGTTACTCGATTGGAGTGGCTAGCGGGGGGCCCCCAGAGACCCAGTACTTC
TRBD1	.	TRBJ2-2	TRBV3-1	CASSHPDRGDLADTGELFF	TGTGCCAGCAGCCACCCGGACAGGGGGGATTTAGCGGACACCGGGGAGCTGTTTTTT
.	.	TRBJ2-1	TRBV24-1	CATSDSGWSYNEQFF	TGTGCCACCAGTGATTCAGGGTGGTCCTACAATGAGCAGTTCTTC
TRBD1	few	TRBJ2-3	TRBV29-1	CSVDNRGTSSTDTQYF	TGCAGCGTAGACAACAGGGGAACCTCAAGCACAGATACGCAGTATTTT
.	few	TRBJ2-2	TRBV12-3/TRBV12-4	CASSQAARSTGELFF	TGTGCCAGCAGTCAGGCCGCCAGGTCCACCGGGGAGCTGTTTTTT
.	.	TRBJ1-5	TRBV20-1	CSAPRGGQRNQPQHF	TGCAGTGCCCCTCGGGGAGGGCAGAGGAATCAGCCCCAGCATTTT
TRBD2	few	TRBJ2-7	TRBV9	CASSVSGATYEQYF	TGTGCCAGCAGCGTTAGCGGGGCAACCTACGAGCAGTACTTC
.	.	TRBJ1-1	TRBV20-1	CSAIWEVAAFF	TGCAGTGCTATATGGGAGGTCGCGGCTTTCTTT
.	.	TRBJ2-7	TRBV9	CASSVEAGTRDYEQYF	TGTGCCAGCAGCGTAGAGGCGGGTACCCGAGATTACGAGCAGTACTTC
.	few	TRBJ2-6	TRBV7-9	CASSPDGQSGANVLTF	TGTGCCAGCAGCCCCGACGGGCAGTCTGGGGCCAACGTCCTGACTTTC
TRBD1	few	TRBJ1-2	TRBV20-1	CSARQDRGGGYGYTF	TGCAGTGCTAGACAGGACAGGGGCGGGGGGTATGGCTACACCTTC
.	few	TRBJ2-1	TRBV12-3/TRBV12-4	CASSLGGLSSNEQFF	TGTGCCAGCAGCCTCGGGGGGCTCTCTTCCAATGAGCAGTTCTTC
.	.	TRBJ1-1	TRBV7-9	CASSFISDTEAFF	TGTGCCAGCAGCTTTATAAGTGACACTGAAGCTTTCTTT
.	.	TRBJ2-5	TRBV7-2	CASSLEWGPNEQYF	TGTGCCAGCAGCTTAGAATGGGGACCCAATGAGCAGTACTTC
.	.	TRBJ1-2	TRBV29-1	CSVDGRKEGYTF	TGCAGCGTTGATGGGCGCAAGGAGGGCTACACCTTC
TRBD2	many	TRBJ2-5	TRBV29-1	CSVEDRGGVETQYF	TGCAGCGTTGAAGACCGGGGGGGGGTAGAGACCCAGTACTTC
TRBD1	.	TRBJ1-2	TRBV6-6	CASSGGTAYGYTF	TGTGCCAGCAGTGGGGGGACAGCCTATGGCTACACCTTC
.	few	TRBJ2-1	TRBV6-1	CASSEAFNNEQFF	TGTGCCAGCAGTGAAGCGTTTAACAATGAGCAGTTCTTC
.	.	TRBJ2-1	TRBV28	CASSIRPGRGPHNEQFF	TGTGCCAGCAGTATCCGACCGGGACGAGGTCCCCACAATGAGCAGTTCTTC
TRBD2	few	TRBJ2-1	TRBV11-2	CASWHSGGDYNEQFF	TGTGCCAGCTGGCATAGCGGGGGAGACTACAATGAGCAGTTCTTC
.	few	TRBJ2-3	TRBV5-1	CASSYGLLGTDTQYF	TGCGCCAGCAGCTATGGACTGCTGGGCACAGATACGCAGTATTTT
TRBD1	.	TRBJ1-1	TRBV11-2	CASSPTQGTTAEAFF	TGTGCCAGCAGCCCGACACAGGGGACGACCGCTGAAGCTTTCTTT
.	many	TRBJ1-2	TRBV29-1	CSVDPDGGYGYTF	TGCAGCGTTGACCCCGACGGGGGCTATGGCTACACCTTC
TRBD1	.	TRBJ1-2	TRBV20-1	CSARMGGTGGGYTF	TGCAGTGCCAGGATGGGAGGGACAGGGGGCGGCTACACCTTC
TRBD1	few	TRBJ2-1	TRBV7-2	CASSYGQGGHEQFF	TGTGCCAGCAGCTACGGACAGGGGGGCCATGAGCAGTTCTTC
.	.	TRBJ2-7	TRBV20-1	CSARRALRYEQYF	TGCAGTGCTAGGAGGGCCCTGCGCTACGAGCAGTACTTC
TRBD1	many	TRBJ2-5	TRBV20-1	CSALTGGGQETQYF	TGCAGTGCTCTGACAGGGGGCGGACAAGAGACCCAGTACTTC
TRBD2	.	TRBJ2-5	TRBV7-2	CASFPRSGLASETQYF	TGTGCCAGCTTTCCTCGCTCAGGACTAGCGTCAGAGACCCAGTACTTC
TRBD1	few	TRBJ1-5	TRBV6-5	CASRKTGVQPQHF	TGTGCCAGCAGAAAGACAGGGGTTCAGCCCCAGCATTTT
.	.	TRBJ2-7	TRBV2	CASSEVSGFYEQYF	TGTGCCAGCAGTGAAGTTTCAGGATTCTACGAGCAGTACTTC
.	few	TRBJ2-1	TRBV5-1	CASSWAGGDNEQFF	TGCGCCAGCAGCTGGGCAGGGGGGGACAATGAGCAGTTCTTC
.	.	TRBJ2-5	TRBV5-1	CAGSPGSLPSPGETQYF	TGCGCCGGCAGCCCGGGAAGCCTCCCCTCTCCCGGGGAGACCCAGTACTTC
.	few	TRBJ1-2	TRBV9	CASSAQVGFHYGYTF	TGTGCCAGCAGCGCCCAGGTGGGGTTTCACTATGGCTACACCTTC
.	.	TRBJ2-7	TRBV20-1	CSTRSSYEQYF	TGCAGTACTAGAAGCTCCTACGAGCAGTACTTC
TRBD2	many	TRBJ2-7	TRBV20-1	CSARDPSGGAYEQYF	TGCAGTGCTAGAGATCCGAGCGGGGGGGCCTACGAGCAGTACTTC
TRBD1	.	TRBJ2-1	TRBV24-1	CATSYTGGGFNEQFF	TGTGCCACCAGTTATACAGGGGGCGGTTTCAATGAGCAGTTCTTC
TRBD1	.	TRBJ1-1	TRBV28	CALRPGTGQTEAFF	TGTGCTCTCAGACCCGGGACAGGGCAGACTGAAGCTTTCTTT
TRBD1	.	TRBJ1-5	TRBV6-6	CASRQGGSNQPQHF	TGTGCCAGTAGACAGGGTGGAAGCAATCAGCCCCAGCATTTT
TRBD2	few	TRBJ2-5	TRBV10-3	CAISRGGPSQETQYF	TGTGCCATCAGCCGCGGGGGGCCCTCCCAAGAGACCCAGTACTTC
.	few	TRBJ2-7	TRBV13	CASSMTGSTYEQYF	TGTGCCAGCAGCATGACAGGTAGTACTTACGAGCAGTACTTC
TRBD1	.	TRBJ1-2	TRBV27	CASSLGTGPRLNYGYTF	TGTGCCAGCAGTCTAGGGACAGGGCCTAGACTTAACTATGGCTACACCTTC
TRBD1	.	TRBJ1-1	TRBV4-1	CASSQVGTGRAFF	TGCGCCAGCAGCCAAGTTGGGACAGGGAGAGCTTTCTTT
TRBD1	many	TRBJ1-5	TRBV20-1	CSARVGTGGNQPQHF	TGCAGTGCTAGAGTAGGGACAGGGGGCAATCAGCCCCAGCATTTT
.	.	TRBJ1-2	TRBV7-3	CASSRRTARGDYGYTF	TGTGCCAGCAGCCGTCGGACGGCCAGGGGAGACTATGGCTACACCTTC
.	.	TRBJ1-5	TRBV9	CASSARDGYQPQHF	TGTGCCAGCAGCGCCCGGGACGGATATCAGCCCCAGCATTTT
.	many	TRBJ2-3	TRBV10-3	CAIRSQGSTDTQYF	TGTGCCATCAGATCACAGGGTAGCACAGATACGCAGTATTTT
TRBD1	.	TRBJ2-5	TRBV20-1	CSARDLTGRETQYF	TGCAGTGCTAGAGATCTGACAGGGCGAGAGACCCAGTACTTC
.	few	TRBJ2-5	TRBV4-1	CASSQDPGSAETQYF	TGCGCCAGCAGCCAAGATCCCGGTTCGGCGGAGACCCAGTACTTC
.	few	TRBJ2-7	TRBV6-5	CASSRLRDGSYEQYF	TGTGCCAGCAGTCGTCTGCGGGACGGCTCCTACGAGCAGTACTTC
.	few	TRBJ2-7	TRBV6-1	CASSDTGSYEQYF	TGTGCCAGCAGTGATACAGGTTCCTACGAGCAGTACTTC
.	few	TRBJ2-1	TRBV9	CASSGISGNEQFF	TGTGCCAGCAGCGGAATTAGCGGAAATGAGCAGTTCTTC
.	.	TRBJ2-7	TRBV20-1	CSARGDQTYEQYF	TGCAGTGCTAGAGGGGACCAGACCTACGAGCAGTACTTC
.	few	TRBJ1-6	TRBV6-6	CASSQRGGSPLHF	TGTGCCAGCAGTCAGAGGGGTGGATCACCCCTCCACTTT
TRBD2	.	TRBJ2-1	TRBV12-5	CASGLDSSGGLREQFF	TGTGCTAGTGGTTTGGATTCTAGCGGGGGGCTGCGTGAGCAGTTCTTC
TRBD1	many	TRBJ2-5	TRBV7-9	CASSLVAGGLETQYF	TGTGCCAGCAGCTTAGTGGCAGGGGGCCTAGAGACCCAGTACTTC
.	few	TRBJ1-1	TRBV6-5	CASSADGGTAFF	TGTGCCAGCAGCGCGGACGGGGGAACAGCTTTCTTT
.	.	TRBJ2-3	TRBV18	CASSPRAGSQTDTQYF	TGTGCCAGCTCACCACGAGCAGGGAGTCAAACAGATACGCAGTATTTT
.	.	TRBJ2-5	TRBV11-2	CASSLAGVLGVNEQYF	TGTGCCAGCAGCTTAGCGGGGGTGCTGGGGGTAAATGAGCAGTACTTC